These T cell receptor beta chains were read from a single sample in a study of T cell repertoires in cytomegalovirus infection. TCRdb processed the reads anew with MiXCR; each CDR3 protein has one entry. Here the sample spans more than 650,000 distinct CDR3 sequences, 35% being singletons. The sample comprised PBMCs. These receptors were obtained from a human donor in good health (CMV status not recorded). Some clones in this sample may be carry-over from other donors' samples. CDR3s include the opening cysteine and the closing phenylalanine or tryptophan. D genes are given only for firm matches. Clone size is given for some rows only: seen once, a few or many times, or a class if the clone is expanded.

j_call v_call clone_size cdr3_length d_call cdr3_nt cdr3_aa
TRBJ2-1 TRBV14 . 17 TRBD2 TGTGCCAGCAGCCAAGAATTGGGACTAGCTGCCTACAATGAGCAGTTCTTC CASSQELGLAAYNEQFF
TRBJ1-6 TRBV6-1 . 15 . TGTGCCAGCAGAACAGGGAGCTCCTATAATTCACCCCTCCACTTT CASRTGSSYNSPLHF
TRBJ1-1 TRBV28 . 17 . TGTGCCAGCAGGTCCAATTTGGGACTCCCCATGAACACTGAAGCTTTCTTT CASRSNLGLPMNTEAFF
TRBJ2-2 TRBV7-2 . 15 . TGTGCCAGCAGCTTCCGTCAGGGCTGGGCCGGGGAGCTGTTTTTT CASSFRQGWAGELFF
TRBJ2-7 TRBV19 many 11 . TGTGCCAGCAGCAACTCCTACGAGCAGTACTTC CASSNSYEQYF
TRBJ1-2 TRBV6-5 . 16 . TGTGCCAGCAGTTACCGGCCAGTCACAGCTAACTATGGCTACACCTTC CASSYRPVTANYGYTF
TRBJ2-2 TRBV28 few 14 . TGTGCCATCCGCGACGGAGGTCGGACCGGGGAGCTGTTTTTT CAIRDGGRTGELFF
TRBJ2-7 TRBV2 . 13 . TGTGCCAGCAGTGTTCTCAGGGCGGGCGAGCAGTACTTC CASSVLRAGEQYF
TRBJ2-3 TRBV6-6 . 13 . TGTGCCAGCAGTTACCTCAGCACAGATACGCAGTATTTT CASSYLSTDTQYF
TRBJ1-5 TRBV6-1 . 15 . TGTGCCAGCAGTGAATTGGGTGGTGGCAATCAGCCCCAGCATTTT CASSELGGGNQPQHF
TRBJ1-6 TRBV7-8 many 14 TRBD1 TGTGCCAGCAGCCCCAGGGGGGGCGGCCCACCCCTCCACTTT CASSPRGGGPPLHF
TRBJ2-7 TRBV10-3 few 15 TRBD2 TGTGCCATCAGTGATCTAGCGGGGAACTCCTACGAGCAGTACTTC CAISDLAGNSYEQYF
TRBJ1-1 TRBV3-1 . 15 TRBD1 TGTGCCAGCAGCCAATTGACAGGGAAATACACTGAAGCTTTCTTT CASSQLTGKYTEAFF
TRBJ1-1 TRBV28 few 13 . TGTGCCAGCTTCCCACAGGGCCCCACTGAAGCTTTCTTT CASFPQGPTEAFF
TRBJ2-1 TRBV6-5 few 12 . TGTGCCAGCAAGGCGGTGTACAATGAGCAGTTCTTC CASKAVYNEQFF
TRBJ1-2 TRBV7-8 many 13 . TGTGCCAGCAGCCCCCCCGGCTACTATGGCTACACCTTC CASSPPGYYGYTF
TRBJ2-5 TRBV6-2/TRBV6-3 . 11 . TGTGCCAGCAGACTCGGGGGGACCCAGTACTTC CASRLGGTQYF
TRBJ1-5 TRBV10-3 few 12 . TGTGCCATCAGTGAGTTAGGACAGCCCCAGCATTTT CAISELGQPQHF
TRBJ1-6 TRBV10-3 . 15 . TGTGCCATCAGTGAGTCGCCGGGGAAAGAATCACCCCTCCACTTT CAISESPGKESPLHF
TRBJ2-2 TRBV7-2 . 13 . TGTGCCAGTGGGTCAGCGAACACCGGGGAGCTGTTTTTT CASGSANTGELFF
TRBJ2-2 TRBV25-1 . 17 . TGTGCCAGCAGTGAATGGGGGTTGGGCAGGGAAACCGGGGAGCTGTTTTTT CASSEWGLGRETGELFF
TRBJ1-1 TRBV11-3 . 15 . TGTGCCAGCAGCCAAGGAACCGGGACTTTCACTGAAGCTTTCTTT CASSQGTGTFTEAFF
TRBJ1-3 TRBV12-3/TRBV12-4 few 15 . TGTGCCAGCAGTCCCACGGGGGGGGGCGGAAACACCATATATTTT CASSPTGGGGNTIYF
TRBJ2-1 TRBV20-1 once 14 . TGCAGTGCTAGAGATCCCGGGGGCTACAATGAGCAGTTCTTC CSARDPGGYNEQFF
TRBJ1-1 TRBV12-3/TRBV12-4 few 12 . TGTGCCAGCAGTTTAAGACGCCCTGAAGCTTTCTTT CASSLRRPEAFF
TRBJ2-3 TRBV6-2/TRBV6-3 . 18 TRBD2 TGTGCCAGCAGCCCCCTCCGACTAGCGGGAACAGTCACAGATACGCAGTATTTT CASSPLRLAGTVTDTQYF
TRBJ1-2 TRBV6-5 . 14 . TGTGCCAGCAGTCCACACCCTCTTGGGTATGGCTACACCTTC CASSPHPLGYGYTF
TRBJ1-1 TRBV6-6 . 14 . TGTGCCAGCAGTTCTAGGAGGGACGGCACTGAAGCTTTCTTT CASSSRRDGTEAFF
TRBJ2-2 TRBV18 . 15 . TGTGCCAGCTCACCGATCAGGGAAGGTACCGGGGAGCTGTTTTTT CASSPIREGTGELFF
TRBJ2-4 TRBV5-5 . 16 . TGTGCCAGCAGCTTGGTATTAGCGGTAGCCAAAAACATTCAGTACTTC CASSLVLAVAKNIQYF
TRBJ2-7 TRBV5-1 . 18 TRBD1 TGCGCCAGCAGACCTAACCCGGGACAGAAGACTTTCTCCTACGAGCAGTACTTC CASRPNPGQKTFSYEQYF
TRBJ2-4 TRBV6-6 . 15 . TGTGCCAGCACCCCTAGGGAAGTAGCCAAAAACATTCAGTACTTC CASTPREVAKNIQYF
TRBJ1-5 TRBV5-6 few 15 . TGTGCCAGCAGCTTTCGGGCAGGGAGAAATCAGCCCCAGCATTTT CASSFRAGRNQPQHF
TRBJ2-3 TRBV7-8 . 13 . TGTGCCAGCAGCCCCGTCTGGGGAAATACGCAGTATTTT CASSPVWGNTQYF
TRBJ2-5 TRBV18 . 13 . TGTGCCAGCTCAGACACGGGACAAGAGACCCAGTACTTC CASSDTGQETQYF
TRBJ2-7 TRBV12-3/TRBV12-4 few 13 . TGTGCCAGCAGGGACCTCGGAAGAGGCGAGCAGTACTTC CASRDLGRGEQYF
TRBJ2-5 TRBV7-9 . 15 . TGTGCCAGCAGCCGGTCGGCAGCACTCCAAGAGACCCAGTACTTC CASSRSAALQETQYF
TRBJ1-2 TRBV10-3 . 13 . TGTGCCATCAGTGAGTTGTCCCCTTATGGCTACACCTTC CAISELSPYGYTF
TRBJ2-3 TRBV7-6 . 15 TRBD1 TGTGCCAGCAGCCAACAGGGGGGCGTCACAGATACGCAGTATTTT CASSQQGGVTDTQYF
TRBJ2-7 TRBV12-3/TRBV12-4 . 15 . TGTGCCAGCAGTCTAAGCCCGGAAACGAGACGCGAGCAGTACTTC CASSLSPETRREQYF
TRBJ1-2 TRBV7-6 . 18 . TGTGCCAGCAGCTTCGCCGCCCGAATGGGGGGTAGGGGCTATGGCTACACCTTC CASSFAARMGGRGYGYTF